Below, 31 T cell receptor beta chains from the same sample are listed, as sequenced in a study of regulatory T cells in long-lasting Graves disease (dated by TCRdb to the early 2020s). Libraries were prepared through multiplex PCR. TCRdb lists the instrument as Illumina HiSeq 4000. iRepertoire HTBI primers and Arm-PCR amplification of CDR3 regions were used to construct TCR beta libraries. The public reads were run again by TCRdb, first through fastp at Q25 and then through MiXCR, and only productive beta chains were kept. Each entry merges the rows of one CDR3 protein and shows their most common DNA and genes. Present in this sample are under 450,000 distinct CDR3 sequences, 20% to 25% of which were seen just once. Together, the top ten hold 26% of the sample. The time point label on this specimen signifies: persistent/refractory GD, antithyroid drugs over 5 years with positive TRAb. RNA was extracted from PBMCs in TRIzol for both TCR sequencing and RNA sequencing.

Sequenced here: peripheral blood mononuclear cells (PBMCs), sampled when the disease was refractory, from a patient treated with antithyroid drugs. Source of these receptors: a female donor with Graves disease.

The chain recombines TRBV5-6 with TRBJ2-5; possibly TRBD2 for D (5 bases). Looked up from germline, CDR1 is SGHDT and CDR2 is YYEEEE. The CDR3 has 15 residues. The V gene lost 0 bases and the J gene lost 7 bases, with 16 bases spanning the gap. DNA of the CDR3: TGTGCCAGCAGCTTGGTATTTGGGAGCGTTGGGACCCAGTACTTC. It yields the protein CASSLVFGSVGTQYF.

This clonotype has just a few counts. The rearrangement links TRBV5-1 to TRBJ1-4; TRBD1 might be the D (5 bases). Trimming removed 0 bases from V and 6 bases from J, with 9 bases in between. Germline V lookup: CDR1 SGHRS, CDR2 YFSETQ. This CDR3 has 14 residues. The CDR3, as DNA: TGCGCCAGCAGCTTGGCCGGGGGGGATGAAAAACTGTTTTTT. Translation: CASSLAGGDEKLFF.

A note on this clonotype: This may be a read error: a much more frequent sequence differs by one nucleotide. V gene TRBV28 combines with J gene TRBJ2-5; D unresolved. V lost 5 bases to trimming and J lost 5 bases, with 15 bases between them. CDR1 is MDHEN, CDR2 SYDVKM, per germline. The CDR3 totals 14 residues. The CDR3 region has the DNA TGTGCCAGCAGTCTCAGTGCATCGTGGGAGACCCAGTACTTC. Residues: CASSLSASWETQYF.

In this sample, this clonotype turned up many times. J is TRBJ1-5 and V is TRBV12-3 or TRBV12-4, with 9 bases lining up with TRBD1. The trim removed 6 bases at V and 1 base at J, leaving 4 bases unmatched. The CDR3 is 15 amino acids. The CDR3 nucleotides are TGTGCCAGCAGACAGGACAGGGGAAGCAATCAGCCCCAGCATTTT. Translation: CASRQDRGSNQPQHF.

The chain employs TRBV28 and TRBJ1-5, with D perhaps TRBD1 (5 bases). Trimming left V 10 bases short and J 2 bases short, with 15 bases between. Per germline, CDR1 MDHEN and CDR2 SYDVKM. CDR3 length: 14 residues. CDR3 in amino acids: CATSGGWGNQPQHF. The CDR3 nucleotides are TGTGCCACCAGCGGGGGTTGGGGCAATCAGCCCCAGCATTTT.

This clonotype was detected a few times. The chain joins TRBV19 to TRBJ1-3; no clear D gene. V lost 1 base to trimming and J lost 0 bases, with 10 bases between them. CDR3 length equals 16 residues. The germline gives CDR1 LNHDA, CDR2 SQIVND (reference sequence). CDR3 sequence: CASSIALRTSGNTIYF. CDR3 DNA sequence: TGTGCCAGTAGTATAGCTCTTAGAACCTCTGGAAACACCATATATTTT.

In this sample, this clonotype turned up a few times. This chain joins TRBV30 and TRBJ2-7, with a possible D match to TRBD2 (5 bases). V lost 1 base, J lost 6 bases, and 16 bases lay in between. Germline CDR1 and CDR2: GTSNPN and SVGIG (reference sequence). There are 14 residues in the CDR3. This chain's CDR3 is CAWSETNPPGEQYF. The CDR3 nucleotides are TGTGCCTGGAGTGAGACTAATCCCCCGGGCGAGCAGTACTTC.

The chain combines TRBV30 with TRBJ2-7, with 7 nucleotides matching TRBD2. The CDR3 is made up of 13 amino acids. Germline values: CDR1 GTSNPN, CDR2 SVGIG (reference sequence). V was pared by 2 bases and J by 6 bases, with 7 bases of the junction left unmatched. CDR3 region: CAWSPAVAGEQYF. The DNA for the CDR3 is TGTGCCTGGAGTCCCGCGGTAGCGGGCGAGCAGTACTTC.

Ten or more counts support this clonotype. The gene calls are TRBV7-2 and TRBJ2-6, with a tentative D call TRBD2 (5 bases). CDR3 length: 16 residues. CDR1 and CDR2 from the germline V gene are SGHTA and FQGNSA. Between the trimmed V and J ends, which lost 2 bases and 2 bases, there was a span of 10 bases. The CDR3 DNA follows: TGTGCCAGCAGCTTAACGGGATCAACTGGGGCCAACGTCCTGACTTTC. The encoded protein is CASSLTGSTGANVLTF. Full variable domain (missing parts from reference TRBV7-2 and TRBJ2-6): GAGVSQSPSNKVTEKGKDVELRCDPISGHTALYWYRQSLGQGLEFLIYFQGNSAPDKSGLPSDRFSAERTGGSVSTLTIQRTQQEDSAVYLCASSLTGSTGANVLTFGAGSRLTVL.

This clonotype has at least ten counts. The V gene is TRBV28, the J gene TRBJ1-2; weak D call: TRBD1 (5 bases). Trimming removed 5 bases at V and 7 bases at J, with 20 bases between. The CDR3 has 15 amino acids. The V gene's germline CDR1 is MDHEN and CDR2 SYDVKM. CDR3 coding DNA: TGTGCCAGCAGTCTCCTGGGCGGGGGGGGGTTTGGCTACACCTTC. Its protein product is CASSLLGGGGFGYTF.

The table lists this clonotype with many counts. V usage is TRBV12-3 or TRBV12-4 and J usage is TRBJ1-2, with D possibly being TRBD1 (5 bases). The CDR3 extends over 12 amino acids. Trimming left V 6 bases short and J 8 bases short, with 13 bases between. CDR3 coding DNA: TGTGCCAGCAGCTCGCAGGGCGGGGGCTACACCTTC. Protein sequence: CASSSQGGGYTF.

Only a few counts were recorded for this clonotype. V is TRBV27 and J is TRBJ2-7; tentatively, D is TRBD1 or TRBD2 (5 bases each). Per germline, CDR1 MNHEY and CDR2 SMNVEV (reference sequence). The CDR3 is made up of 14 amino acids. Trimming took 5 bases from V and 6 from J, leaving 17 bases between them. The CDR3, as DNA: TGTGCCAGCAGTGATTGGGGCCGAGAGGGCGAGCAGTACTTC. It encodes CASSDWGREGEQYF.

In this sample, this clonotype turned up once. V is TRBV6-1 and J is TRBJ2-7; tentative D call: TRBD2 (6 bases). The V and J ends lost 6 bases and 6 bases respectively, with 18 bases between them. Per germline, CDR1 MNHNS and CDR2 SASEGT. This CDR3 is 14 amino acids long. CDR3 nucleotide sequence: TGTGCCAGCAGCCTGGAGGGACCGAGGGGCGAGCAGTACTTC. It is translated as CASSLEGPRGEQYF.

This clonotype was seen a handful of times. The chain combines TRBV5-1 with TRBJ1-2; D is possibly TRBD1 (6 bases). There are 13 residues in the CDR3. Germline lookup yields CDR1 SGHRS and CDR2 YFSETQ. V was trimmed by 0 bases and J by 8 bases, leaving 11 bases between them. The CDR3 DNA reads TGCGCCAGCAGCTTGGGCCAGCAGGGGGGCTACACCTTC. Translation gives CASSLGQQGGYTF.

The gene calls are TRBV29-1 and TRBJ2-7; maybe TRBD1 (5 bases). The CDR3 contains 11 residues. V was pared by 5 bases and J by 2 bases, with 7 bases between. Germline assignment: CDR1 SQVTM and CDR2 ANQGSEA. The CDR3 is CSVQGPYEQYF. In nucleotides, the CDR3 is TGCAGCGTTCAGGGTCCCTACGAGCAGTACTTC.

The rearrangement links TRBV5-5 to TRBJ1-6, with TRBD1 identical over 7 bases. The V gene end was trimmed by 6 bases and the J gene end by 7 bases; junction bases not matched to a gene: 10. CDR1 and CDR2 (germline): SGHKS, YYEKEE (reference sequence). The CDR3 covers 15 residues. DNA for the CDR3: TGTGCCAGCATGGTGGGACAGCAGATCAATTCACCCCTCCACTTT. Translating gives CASMVGQQINSPLHF. The full variable domain, with the rest looked up from reference TRBV5-5 and TRBJ1-6, is DAGVTQSPTHLIKTRGQQVTLRCSPISGHKSVSWYQQVLGQGPQFIFQYYEKEERGRGNFPDRFSARQFPNYSSELNVNALLLGDSALYLCASMVGQQINSPLHFGNGTRLTVT.

The chain employs TRBV19 and TRBJ1-6, with TRBD1 as a possible D gene (5 bases). The CDR3 sequence is 15 residues long. V dropped 6 bases and J dropped 7 bases, with 16 bases sitting between them. CDR1 is LNHDA, CDR2 SQIVND, per germline (reference sequence). In nucleotides, the CDR3 is TGTGCCAGTAGACCACCCGGGACGAGGAATTCACCCCTCCACTTT. Protein: CASRPPGTRNSPLHF.

In its sample, this clonotype was seen once. The chain combines TRBV7-9 with TRBJ2-1; the match to TRBD1 covers 7 bases. Unmatched junction bases numbered 5, after V lost 5 bases and J lost 7 bases. CDR1 is SEHNR and CDR2 is FQNEAQ in the germline V gene (reference sequence). This CDR3 is built from 13 residues. The CDR3 loop is CASSTGQSNEQFF. In DNA form, the CDR3 reads TGTGCCAGCAGCACGGGACAGTCAAATGAGCAGTTCTTC.

This clonotype was detected a few times. The chain joins TRBV6-1 to TRBJ1-1; D remains unclear. The CDR3 totals 12 residues. CDR1 MNHNS and CDR2 SASEGT come from the germline V gene. The V gene lost 7 bases and the J gene lost 11 bases, with 17 bases spanning the gap. The CDR3 coding sequence is TGTGCCAGCAACATCTTTGGAGGTGGGGCTTTCTTT. Encoded protein: CASNIFGGGAFF.

The table lists this clonotype with a few counts. J is TRBJ2-7 and V is TRBV7-9; TRBD1 matches 12 bases. Germline values: CDR1 SEHNR, CDR2 FQNEAQ (reference sequence). Trimming removed 5 bases from V and 7 bases from J; junction bases left unmatched: 15. The CDR3 extends over 17 amino acids. The CDR3 sequence: CASSTRFPGQGAGEQYF. Written as DNA, the CDR3 is TGTGCCAGCAGCACGAGGTTCCCGGGACAGGGGGCGGGAGAGCAGTACTTC.

V usage is TRBV19 and J usage is TRBJ1-2; TRBD1 aligns across 7 bases. The V segment lost 7 bases and the J segment 8 bases; nucleotides outside the gene matches: 13. The CDR3 consists of 14 residues. Germline V gene lookup returns CDR1 LNHDA and CDR2 SQIVND (reference sequence). CDR3 loop: CASTDEQGIRGYTF. The CDR3 nucleotides are TGTGCCAGTACCGACGAACAGGGGATCCGGGGCTACACCTTC.

Of note for this clonotype: One base away lies a much larger clone, so this may be a sequencing read error. The rearrangement joins TRBV29-1 to TRBJ2-7; D assignment may be TRBD1 or TRBD2 (7 bases each). The germline V gene encodes CDR1 SQVTM and CDR2 ANQGSEA. This CDR3 spans 15 amino acids. In DNA form, the CDR3 reads TGCAGCGTTGAAGGCAGGGGGGGAAGCTCCTACGAGCAGCACTTC. Protein product: CSVEGRGGSSYEQHF.

In DNA form, the CDR3 reads TGTGCCAGCAGCACAGACAGGGCGAACACTGAAGCTTTCTTT. It codes for CASSTDRANTEAFF. The chain is built from TRBV7-9 and TRBJ1-1; the match to TRBD1 covers 7 bases. The germline gives CDR1 SEHNR, CDR2 FQNEAQ (reference sequence). The length of the CDR3 is 14 residues. With 5 bases clipped from V and 1 base from J, the junction kept 4 bases outside the gene matches.

This clonotype was detected a few times. This chain connects TRBV19 to TRBJ1-1; D is possibly TRBD1 (5 bases). The CDR3 length is 13 residues. V was cut by 4 bases and J by 7 bases, with 13 bases left in between. Germline loops: CDR1 LNHDA, CDR2 SQIVND (reference sequence). DNA for the CDR3: TGTGCCAGTAGTACCCGACAGCCTTATGAAGCTTTCTTT. Its translation: CASSTRQPYEAFF.

Here the CDR3 DNA reads TGTGCCAGCAGTGACTACGGGGGGCAGTTGAACACTGAAGCTTTCTTT. Translation: CASSDYGGQLNTEAFF. V is TRBV6-1 and J is TRBJ1-1; D possibly corresponds to TRBD1 (6 bases). This CDR3 comprises 16 residues. Germline V gene sequence: CDR1 MNHNS, CDR2 SASEGT. Trimming cost V 3 bases and J 0 bases, with 14 bases left between them.

This chain uses TRBV10-3 with TRBJ2-5; no reliable D call. V was trimmed by 4 bases and J by 4 bases, leaving 10 bases between them. The CDR3 length is 13 residues. Germline CDR1 and CDR2: ENHRY and SYGVKD. The CDR3 coding sequence is TGTGCCATCAGTGGGGCTAGTCCAGAGACCCAGTACTTC. Protein: CAISGASPETQYF.

Only a few counts were recorded for this clonotype. The chain is built from TRBV11-2 and TRBJ2-7, with 7 bases lining up with TRBD2. Germline CDR1 and CDR2: SGHAT and FQNNGV. This CDR3 spans 14 amino acids. Trimming took 5 bases from V and 4 from J; bases not matched to a gene: 8. CDR3 loop: CASSGKWGGYEQYF. The DNA for the CDR3 is TGTGCCAGCAGCGGAAAATGGGGGGGGTACGAGCAGTACTTC.

This chain joins TRBV30 and TRBJ1-2, with D perhaps matching TRBD1 (5 bases). This CDR3 has 14 amino acids. Germline-derived CDR1 and CDR2 are GTSNPN and SVGIG (reference sequence). Between the trimmed V and J ends, which lost 1 base and 0 bases, there was a span of 9 bases. CDR3 sequence (DNA): TGTGCCTGGAGTGGCGGGACTTCTAACTATGGCTACACCTTC. Its translation is CAWSGGTSNYGYTF.

CDR3: CASSPRDDYGYTF. DNA of the CDR3: TGTGCCAGCTCACCGAGGGACGACTATGGCTACACCTTC. The V call is TRBV18, the J call TRBJ1-2; TRBD1 is a possible D gene (5 bases). V was shortened by 3 bases and J by 3 bases, with 8 bases between the two germline ends. This CDR3 has 13 residues. CDR1 is KGHSH, CDR2 LQKENI, per germline.

This chain uses TRBV4-3 with TRBJ2-5; 9 bases agree with TRBD2. V was pared by 1 base and J by 5 bases, with 8 bases of the junction left unmatched. Germline-derived CDR1 and CDR2 are LGHNA and YSLEER. The CDR3 is made up of 16 amino acids. The CDR3 sequence: CASSQGLVAGVETQYF. The CDR3 DNA sequence: TGCGCCAGCAGCCAAGGGCTGGTAGCGGGAGTTGAGACCCAGTACTTC.

This clonotype appeared many times. V usage is TRBV2 and J usage is TRBJ1-1, with D maybe TRBD1 (5 bases). CDR3 length equals 12 residues. The ends were cut back, 6 bases at V and 8 bases at J, with 13 bases in the middle. The germline gives CDR1 SNHLY, CDR2 FYNNEI. For the CDR3, the DNA is TGTGCCAGCAGGGCCACAGGTTACGAAGCTTTCTTT. This sequence encodes CASRATGYEAFF.